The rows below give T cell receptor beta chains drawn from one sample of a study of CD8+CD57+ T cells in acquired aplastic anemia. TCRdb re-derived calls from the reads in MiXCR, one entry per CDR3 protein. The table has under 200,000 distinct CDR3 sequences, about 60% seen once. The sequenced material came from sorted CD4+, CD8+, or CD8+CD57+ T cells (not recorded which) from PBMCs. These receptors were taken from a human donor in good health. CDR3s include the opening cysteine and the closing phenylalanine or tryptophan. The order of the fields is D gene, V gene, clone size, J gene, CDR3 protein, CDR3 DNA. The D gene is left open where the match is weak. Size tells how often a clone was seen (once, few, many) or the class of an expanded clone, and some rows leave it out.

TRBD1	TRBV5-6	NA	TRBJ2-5	CASSSGTGFGETQYF	TGTGCCAGCAGCTCGGGGACAGGGTTCGGGGAGACCCAGTACTTC
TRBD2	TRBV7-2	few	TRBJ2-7	CASGGGGYEQYF	TGTGCTTCGGGTGGGGGGGGGTACGAGCAGTACTTC
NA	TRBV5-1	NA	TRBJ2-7	CASSLSGVGNEQYF	TGCGCCAGCAGCTTGTCCGGGGTTGGGAACGAGCAGTACTTC
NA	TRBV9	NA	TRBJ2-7	CASSVSPSYEQYF	TGTGCCAGCAGCGTAAGCCCATCCTACGAGCAGTACTTC
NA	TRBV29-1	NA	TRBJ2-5	CSGVITFREETQYF	TGCAGCGGGGTTATAACCTTCAGAGAGGAGACCCAGTACTTC
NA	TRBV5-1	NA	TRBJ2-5	CASSLVWSKETQYF	TGCGCCAGCAGCTTGGTGTGGTCAAAAGAGACCCAGTACTTC
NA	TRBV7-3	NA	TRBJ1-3	CAIRAPSGNTIYF	TGTGCCATCAGGGCACCCTCTGGAAACACCATATATTTT
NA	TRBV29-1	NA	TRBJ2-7	CSVETGVREQYF	TGCAGCGTTGAAACTGGGGTCCGCGAGCAGTACTTC
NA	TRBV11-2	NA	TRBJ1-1	CASSLERDTEAFF	TGTGCCAGCAGCTTAGAAAGAGACACTGAAGCTTTCTTT
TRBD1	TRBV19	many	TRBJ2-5	CASSIGTGLRETQYF	TGTGCCAGTAGTATAGGGACAGGGCTGCGAGAGACCCAGTACTTC
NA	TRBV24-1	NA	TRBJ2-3	CATSDSQGTDTQYF	TGTGCCACCAGTGATTCGCAGGGAACAGATACGCAGTATTTT
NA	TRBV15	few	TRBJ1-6	CATSRREDSPLHF	TGTGCCACCAGCAGGCGGGAGGATTCACCCCTCCACTTT
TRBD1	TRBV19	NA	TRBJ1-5	CASSGDRGGNQPQHF	TGTGCCAGTAGTGGGGACAGGGGCGGCAATCAGCCCCAGCATTTT
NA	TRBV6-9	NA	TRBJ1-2	CAAEGGTGAYGYTF	TGTGCCGCAGAAGGGGGAACGGGGGCGTATGGCTACACCTTC
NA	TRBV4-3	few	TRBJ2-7	CASSQGQGGGYEQYF	TGCGCCAGCAGCCAAGGTCAAGGGGGAGGCTACGAGCAGTACTTC
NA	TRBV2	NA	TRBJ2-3	CASSAPRKEYF	TGTGCCAGCAGTGCCCCAAGGAAGGAGTATTTT
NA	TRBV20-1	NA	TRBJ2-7	CSGTEGGLYEQYF	TGCAGTGGGACAGAGGGAGGGTTGTACGAGCAGTACTTC
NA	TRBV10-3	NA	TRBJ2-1	CAISESGGTSYNEQFF	TGTGCCATCAGTGAGTCGGGCGGGACCTCCTACAATGAGCAGTTCTTC
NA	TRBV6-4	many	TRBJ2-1	CASTTTGDSYNEQFF	TGTGCCAGCACCACAACGGGAGACTCCTACAATGAGCAGTTCTTC
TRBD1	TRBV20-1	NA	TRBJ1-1	CSARDRKTFF	TGCAGTGCTCGGGACAGGAAGACTTTCTTT
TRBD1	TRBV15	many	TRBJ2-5	CATSSTGGKGETQYF	TGTGCCACCAGCAGCACAGGGGGCAAAGGAGAGACCCAGTACTTC
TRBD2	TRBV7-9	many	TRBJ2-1	CASSTDHLIAGVGYNEQFF	TGTGCCAGCAGCACCGATCATCTAATAGCGGGAGTAGGATACAATGAGCAGTTCTTC
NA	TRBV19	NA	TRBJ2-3	CASSTSTGFYEDTQYF	TGTGCCAGTAGTACAAGCACAGGGTTTTACGAAGATACGCAGTATTTT
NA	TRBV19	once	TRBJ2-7	CASKTHGGDEQYF	TGTGCCAGCAAAACCCACGGAGGGGACGAGCAGTACTTC
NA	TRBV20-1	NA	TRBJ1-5	CSASSHSNQPQHF	TGCAGTGCTAGCTCCCATAGCAATCAGCCCCAGCATTTT
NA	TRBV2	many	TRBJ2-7	CASSGAGTLIWGQYF	TGTGCCAGCAGTGGGGCCGGGACTCTCATTTGGGGGCAGTACTTC
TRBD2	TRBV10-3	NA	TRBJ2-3	CAIAEREMDTQYF	TGTGCCATCGCAGAGCGGGAGATGGATACGCAGTATTTT
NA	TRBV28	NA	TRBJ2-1	CASSLPTGYEQFF	TGTGCCAGCAGCCTACCAACAGGGTATGAGCAGTTCTTC
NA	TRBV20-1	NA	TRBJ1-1	CSARGDTYEAFF	TGCAGTGCTAGAGGCGACACCTACGAAGCTTTCTTT
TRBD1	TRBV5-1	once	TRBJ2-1	CASEASGQGYNEQFF	TGCGCCAGCGAAGCCTCGGGACAGGGATACAATGAGCAGTTCTTC
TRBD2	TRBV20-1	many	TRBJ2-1	CSATPGASGIGEQFF	TGCAGTGCTACCCCAGGGGCTAGCGGGATCGGTGAGCAGTTCTTC
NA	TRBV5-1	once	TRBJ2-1	CASTPSEYNEQFF	TGCGCCAGCACCCCTAGCGAGTACAATGAGCAGTTCTTC
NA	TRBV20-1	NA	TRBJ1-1	CSARIAGVNTEAFF	TGCAGTGCTAGGATAGCAGGGGTTAACACTGAAGCTTTCTTT
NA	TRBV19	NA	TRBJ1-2	CASSMKVGIYGYTF	TGTGCCAGTAGTATGAAGGTTGGGATCTATGGCTACACCTTC
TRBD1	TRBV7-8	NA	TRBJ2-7	CASSLASLPGTGDHEQYF	TGTGCCAGCAGCTTAGCGAGTCTCCCTGGGACAGGAGACCACGAGCAGTACTTC
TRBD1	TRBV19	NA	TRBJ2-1	CASSIVRDREDEQFF	TGTGCCAGTAGTATCGTTAGGGACAGGGAGGATGAGCAGTTCTTC
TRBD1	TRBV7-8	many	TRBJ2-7	CASSSGGASYEQYF	TGTGCCAGCAGCTCAGGGGGCGCGTCCTACGAGCAGTACTTC
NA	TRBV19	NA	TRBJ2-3	CASSALRGTTDTQYF	TGTGCCAGTAGTGCTCTCCGCGGTACCACAGATACGCAGTATTTT
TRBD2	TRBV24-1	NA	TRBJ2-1	CATSDSSGGNNEQFF	TGTGCCACCAGTGATTCTAGCGGGGGGAACAATGAGCAGTTCTTC
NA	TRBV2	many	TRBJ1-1	CASSLGPTEAFF	TGTGCCAGCAGCCTGGGGCCCACTGAAGCTTTCTTT
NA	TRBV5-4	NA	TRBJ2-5	CAWSRETQYF	TGTGCCTGGAGTCGAGAGACCCAGTACTTC